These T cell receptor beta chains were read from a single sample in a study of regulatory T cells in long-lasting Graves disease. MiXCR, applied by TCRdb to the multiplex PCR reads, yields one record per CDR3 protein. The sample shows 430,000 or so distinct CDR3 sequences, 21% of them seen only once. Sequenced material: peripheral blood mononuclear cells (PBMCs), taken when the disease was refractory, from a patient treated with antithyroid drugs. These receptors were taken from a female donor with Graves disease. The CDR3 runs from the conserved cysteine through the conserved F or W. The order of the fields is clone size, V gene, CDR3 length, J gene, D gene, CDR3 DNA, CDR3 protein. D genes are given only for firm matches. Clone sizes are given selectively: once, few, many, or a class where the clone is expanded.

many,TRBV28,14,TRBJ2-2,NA,TGTGCCAGCAGTTTAAGGAGTTACACCGGGGAGCTGTTTTTT,CASSLRSYTGELFF
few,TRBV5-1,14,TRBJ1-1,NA,TGCGCCAGCAGCACCGGACGGGTCAACACTGAAGCTTTCTTT,CASSTGRVNTEAFF
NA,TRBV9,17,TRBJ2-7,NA,TGTGCCAGCAGCGTAGGTGCAGGGCTCGAAAATCACTACGAGCAGTACTTC,CASSVGAGLENHYEQYF
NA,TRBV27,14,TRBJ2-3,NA,TGTGCCAGCAGTTTAAAGGCCGCTCGAGATACGCAGTATTTT,CASSLKAARDTQYF
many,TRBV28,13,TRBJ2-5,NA,TGTGCCAGCAGTTTAGGGCTGGCAGGGACCCAGTACTTC,CASSLGLAGTQYF
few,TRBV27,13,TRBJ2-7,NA,TGTGCCAGCGGCCATGAGGGGGGGCTTGAGCAGTACTTC,CASGHEGGLEQYF
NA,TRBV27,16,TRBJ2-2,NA,TGTGCCAGCAGTCCCCTGGGACAAACGAACACCGGGGAGCTGTTTTTT,CASSPLGQTNTGELFF
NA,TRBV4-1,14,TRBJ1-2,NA,TGCGCCAGCAGCCAAGAAGCAGGGTACTATGGCTACACCTTC,CASSQEAGYYGYTF
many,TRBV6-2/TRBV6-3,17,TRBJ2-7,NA,TGTGCCAGCAGTTACTCTGACAAGGCCTTTAGCTCCTACGAGCAGTACTTC,CASSYSDKAFSSYEQYF
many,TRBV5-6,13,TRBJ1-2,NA,TGTGCCAGCAGCTGGGGGGTTAACTATGGCTACACCTTC,CASSWGVNYGYTF
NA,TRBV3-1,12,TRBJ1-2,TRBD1,TGTGCCAGCAGCTCCGGGACAGGGTCGGACACCTTC,CASSSGTGSDTF
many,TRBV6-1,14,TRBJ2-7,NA,TGTGCCAGCAGGGGACCTCCAGGGTTCTACGAGCAGTACTTC,CASRGPPGFYEQYF
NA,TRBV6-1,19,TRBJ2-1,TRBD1,TGTGCCAGCAGGACCGACTTGGGACAGGGAGCGTCCCTATCCTTTGAGCAGTTCTTC,CASRTDLGQGASLSFEQFF
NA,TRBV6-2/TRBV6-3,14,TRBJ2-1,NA,TGTGCCAGCAGTGAAGAGGGTTTTTACAATGAGCAGTTCTTC,CASSEEGFYNEQFF
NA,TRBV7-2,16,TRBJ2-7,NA,TGTGCCAGCAGCTTTCCCGAGGCGGGACCCACTTACGAGCAGTACTTC,CASSFPEAGPTYEQYF
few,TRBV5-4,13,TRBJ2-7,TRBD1,TGTGCCAGCAGCTTTTTAGGGACAGGCGAGCAGTACTTC,CASSFLGTGEQYF
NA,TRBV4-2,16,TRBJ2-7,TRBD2,TGTGCCAGCAGCCCGGACGGGACTAGCGCTTACGGCGAGCAGTACTTC,CASSPDGTSAYGEQYF
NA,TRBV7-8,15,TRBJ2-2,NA,TGTGCCAGCAGCTTATGGGAAGGGGCCACCGGGGAGCTGTTTTTT,CASSLWEGATGELFF
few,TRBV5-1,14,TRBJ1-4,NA,TGCGCCAGCAGCTTGGCCGGACAGAATGAAAAACTGTTTTTT,CASSLAGQNEKLFF
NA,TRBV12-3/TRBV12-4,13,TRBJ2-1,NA,TGTGCCAGCAGCGTGGGACGACAGCAGCAGCAGTTCTTC,CASSVGRQQQQFF
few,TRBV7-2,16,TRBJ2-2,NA,TGTGCCAGCAGCACTCGACAGAGCGTGAACACCGGGGAGCTGTTTTTT,CASSTRQSVNTGELFF
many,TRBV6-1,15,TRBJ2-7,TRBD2,TGTGCCAGCAGCAATCCTAGCGGGAGTTGGTACGAGCAGTACTTC,CASSNPSGSWYEQYF
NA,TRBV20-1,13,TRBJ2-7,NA,TGCAGTGCTACACTAGCTCTTGTCTACGAGCAGTACTTC,CSATLALVYEQYF
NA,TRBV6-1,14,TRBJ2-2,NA,TGTGCCACCTCCTCGGGGGTAGTTCCCGGGGAGCTGTTTTTT,CATSSGVVPGELFF
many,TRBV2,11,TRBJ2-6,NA,TGTTTCCTTTCTGGGGCCAACGTCCTGACTTTC,CFLSGANVLTF
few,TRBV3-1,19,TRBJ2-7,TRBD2,TGTGCCAGCAGCCCGTTCTTGGGACTAGCGGGAGGGATCTCCTACGAGCAGTACTTC,CASSPFLGLAGGISYEQYF
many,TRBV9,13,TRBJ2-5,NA,TGTGCCAGCAGCGAGGGCCCAGGGGAGACCCAGTACTTC,CASSEGPGETQYF
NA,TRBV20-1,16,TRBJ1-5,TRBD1,TGCAGTGCTAGAGATGGGGACAGCAATAGCAATCAGCCCCAGCATTTT,CSARDGDSNSNQPQHF
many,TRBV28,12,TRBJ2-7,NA,TGTGCCAGCAGCCGACGGTCCTACGAGCAGTACTTC,CASSRRSYEQYF
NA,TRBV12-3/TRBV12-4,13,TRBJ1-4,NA,TGTGCCAGCAGTTTGGCAGAGTCGGAAAAACTGTTTTTT,CASSLAESEKLFF
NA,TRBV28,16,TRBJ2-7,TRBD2,TGTGCCAGCAGTTTCTCCGGGACTAGCGGGAGGGGGGAGCAGTACTTC,CASSFSGTSGRGEQYF
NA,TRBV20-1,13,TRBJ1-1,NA,TGCAGTGGGGATGGGACCATGAACACTGAAGCTTTCTTT,CSGDGTMNTEAFF
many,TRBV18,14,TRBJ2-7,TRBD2,TGCGCCAGCAGCCCTCGGGGGGACGGCTACGAGCAGTACTTC,CASSPRGDGYEQYF
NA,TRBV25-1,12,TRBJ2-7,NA,TGTGCCAGCAGTGAGACTGCTTACGAGCAGTACTTC,CASSETAYEQYF
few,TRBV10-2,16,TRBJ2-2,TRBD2,TGCGCCAGCAGAGGGACTAGCGGGTCGAACACCGGGGAGCTGTTTTTT,CASRGTSGSNTGELFF